The sequence of this T cell receptor beta chain was determined in a study of cytomegalovirus exposure and HLA in healthy donors. Study at large: Later, an analysis reported that the 130 or so validation repertoires had used the same platform as the 500 to 800 first-cohort repertoires. Study-wide results and caveats: Through in vitro validation, a few CMV-associated chains were shown to be specific for CMV antigens.

Points on this clone: Its specificity is unknown.

The donors were part of the validation cohort, which consisted of more than 90 subjects and was separate from the first cohort of 600 to 850 subjects. This CDR3 is built from 15 residues. Trimming removed 4 bases from V and 4 bases from J; junction bases left unmatched: 6. Germline V lookup: CDR1 LNHDA, CDR2 SQIVND (reference sequence). Only in-frame clones appear in the TCRdb table, and some are missing; sequencing was by immunoSEQ multiplex PCR. This sample yields 60,000 to 80,000 clones, of which 70% to 90% are seen a single time; around 3% belongs to the top ten. This clonotype was obtained from a man aged 25 to 40 in good health and CMV-seronegative. Sample: PBMCs. This chain joins TRBV19 and TRBJ2-3; 9 bases align to TRBD1. CDR3 loop: CASSTPQGAPDTQYF. The CDR3 DNA reads as TGTGCCAGTAGTACACCACAGGGGGCCCCAGATACGCAGTATTTT.